This entry is about one TCR beta chain. Its antigen is still unknown. No quality values exist for individual bases; no much larger clone is one base distant. The library relied on the immunoSEQ multiplex PCR assay. A mixture of 60 forward primers for TCR Vbeta segments and 13 reverse primers for TCR Jbeta segments was used in the multiplex PCR. Amplification of the CDR3 region of rearranged TCR beta genes was performed with a multiplex PCR assay on genomic DNA. The Illumina HiSeq System was used to sequence the amplified TCR beta libraries as 87-base-pair reads. The authors processed their data as follows. A later analysis tallied 80 million to 95 million unique TCR beta chains across the 660 or so repertoires, and some 10 million of those chains were shared by two or more donors. A nearest-neighbor algorithm error-corrected the raw reads and collapsed the reads into unique sequences, merging closely related sequences to remove PCR and sequencing errors. CDR3 sequences were aligned to IMGT reference sequences to assign V, D and J gene segments. For a sequence to be retained, at least a six-nucleotide match to both a V gene segment and a J gene segment was required. A rearrangement counted as productive if the CDR3 had no stop codons and remained in frame with V and J, and every other rearrangement counted as non-productive. Following IMGT convention, CDR3 was defined as the stretch from the second conserved V-encoded cysteine up to the conserved J-encoded phenylalanine. Sequences without an unambiguous match to a single V gene segment were excluded from the earlier analysis of approximately 600 of the donors. An earlier analysis of approximately 590 of the donors classified V segments as functional when productive rearrangements were above 56.7% and as segregating when the standard deviation between donors was above 5%. To diagnose cytomegalovirus status from the catalog of TCR beta chain sequences, a statistical classification framework was built. V and J gene assignment, in a later analysis, came from comparing TCR nucleotide sequences with IMGT/GENE-DB human TR gene sequences. A later analysis assigned CDR3 sequences and most-parsimonious VDJ recombination scenarios with the TCRdist pipeline. In a later analysis, each TCR beta chain was defined by its CDR3 amino acid sequence together with its V-gene family, and reads without a unique V-gene family were excluded. As a way to deal with suspected cross-contamination and a sequencing artifact, a later analysis dropped under 600 nucleotide sequences that were highly shared and had low generation probability. For each public chain, a later analysis derived a clonal expansion index from normalized ranks of inferred template counts within each repertoire. Generation probabilities in a later analysis came from a VDJ recombination model fitted to out-of-frame rearrangements, and those results were checked against IGoR. In a later analysis, TCR-TCR, TCR-HLA and TCR-CMV co-occurrence was scored with hypergeometric tests, and a repertoire-size bias correction was applied to TCR pairs. In a later analysis, false discovery rates were estimated by permuting HLA or CMV assignments 20 times. A later analysis grouped co-occurring TCRs with DBSCAN, adding TCRdist sequence similarity when clustering within HLA-allele-positive subsets. Repertoires with fewer than 30,000 or more than 120,000 public chains were left out of co-occurrence clustering, as were a few repertoires with anomalous nucleotide sharing. This immuneACCESS table, as held by TCRdb, lists in-frame sequences with V and J called but not all clones. Of the missing ones, under half trace to an unresolved V gene in checked studies; the others have no known cause. The V and J calls and clone size were taken over from that table, and D and trimming were inferred from the DNA. This sample has 150,000 to 200,000 clones in its table, and approximately 88% of those were observed once. Around 0.24% of the sample is taken by the ten largest.

The data were obtained in a study of cytomegalovirus exposure and HLA in healthy donors (dated by TCRdb to 2017 to 2019). General notes on the study: An earlier analysis of some 550 of the donors reported 250 to 300 Gb of sequence data and 117 million unique TCR beta sequences from roughly 200 million T cells. Genome-wide SNP genotypes for about 55% of the 666 donors were used in a later genetic analysis, which treated that subset as a discovery cohort. A later analysis re-analyzed previously published TCR beta repertoires from 666 donors and added high-resolution HLA genotyping to study TCR occurrence patterns. On average, over 200,000 unique TCR beta nucleotide sequences were sequenced per donor among 350 to 400 genotyped donors of the cohort, with roughly 19% of those sequences being non-productive. The study combined high-throughput TCR immunosequencing, statistical association of individual TCRs with disease status, and machine learning to predict cytomegalovirus infection status. In the later analysis, no new phenotypic data were used to find candidate immune exposures; instead, reliance was placed on TCR beta sequences and their occurrence across donors. In addition to the first cohort of 666 subjects, a separate validation cohort of 120 different subjects was used. Among the approximately 430 genotyped donors, approximately 82% belonged to the genetic ancestry cluster associated with self-reported Caucasian donors. Donor age, sex, ethnicity and CMV serostatus were collected together with the repertoire data. An early release that covered several hundred HLA-typed donors contained about 300 gigabases of sequencing data and 70 million to 100 million unique TCR sequences. About five DR-DQ haplotypes were treated as single units for association and clustering because of strong linkage in the cohort. Typing coverage differed by locus: A, B, C, DRB1 and DQB1 were typed in about 620-630 donors, DQA1 in 522, DPA1 in over 600, and DPB1 in 472. An earlier analysis of several hundred of the donors applied high-throughput TCR beta sequencing to assess whether each TCR beta V gene segment acted as functional or pseudogenic. All discovery cohort repertoires had been generated using a single sequencing platform. Using immunosequencing, the study profiled T cell repertoires from 500 to 800 subjects and related those repertoires to cytomegalovirus serostatus. Both class I and class II loci were covered by HLA typing, at four-digit resolution. The aim of the study was to test whether cataloging public T cell receptors could identify signatures of past pathogen exposure.

Findings and caveats that apply to the study as a whole: Immune exposure information for the cohort was limited to CMV serostatus. The study gave a list of some 150 TCR beta chains associated with cytomegalovirus. While some public TCRs were present in many individuals, most TCR sequences turned up only very rarely across donors. A cluster of highly shared sequence variants was judged likely to represent a technical artifact of the sequencing pipeline. Because some donors lacked HLA typing at each locus, the association tests relied only on the typed subset. Three of the identified cytomegalovirus-associated TCR beta chains were confirmed in vitro to be specific for cytomegalovirus antigens. At a false discovery rate of 0.05, a later analysis linked under 20,000 TCR beta sequences to specific HLA alleles. When HLA alleles, especially DR and DQ, strongly co-occurred, attributing TCR associations to individual alleles was difficult. Several of the top co-occurrence clusters appeared to be linked to parvovirus B19, influenza, CMV and Epstein-Barr virus, according to a later analysis. In a later analysis, most CMV-associated TCR beta chains were found to appear HLA-restricted, with HLA associations seemingly driven largely by CMV exposure. In this cohort, only TCR beta chains were sequenced, and detectable features were limited by the absence of alpha or paired-chain data. Linkage disequilibrium might explain the correlated functional status among segregating V segments, but an unknown experimental factor could not be excluded. Sequencing depth was assumed to be roughly uniform across donors in the presence/absence analyses, though that assumption may not hold. In a later genetic analysis, a missense DCLRE1C variant was associated with V-gene and J-gene trimming of TCR beta chains, and the association was replicated in an independent cohort. A further reported finding was that TCR beta sequences accurately predicted the HLA-A and HLA-B alleles for most subjects in the first cohort. In both the original and validation cohorts, the classifier was reported to diagnose cytomegalovirus status with high specificity and sensitivity. In a later analysis, TCR association rates were found to vary across HLA loci, with the most associated TCRs seen for DRB1 alleles and the fewest for HLA-C alleles. In an earlier analysis of 450 to 750 of the donors, most TCR beta V segments appeared in productive rearrangements about 87% or about 30% of the time, broadly matching IMGT annotations. In a later analysis, HLA-associated TCR beta chains showed more clonal expansion and lower generation probabilities than non-associated chains that were equally common. Some IMGT-functional V segments, including TRBV6-2 and TRBV6-3, could not be distinguished by the 87-base-pair reads and were therefore excluded. It was suggested by the authors that the approach could potentially be generalized to other disease states and immunological phenotypes. Compared with the roughly 700-donor mean, donors in an Asian-associated ancestry cluster had fewer N-insertions in productive TCRs, according to a later genetic analysis. Approximately 18 rarely observed V segments, including chromosome 9 orphons, were excluded from the earlier analysis of a few hundred of the donors because counts were too low.

Trimming costs V 3 bases and J 0 bases, and their ends lie 11 bases apart. The CDR3 holds 15 amino acids from the cysteine to the phenylalanine. CDR3 DNA is the only sequence kept; it has 45 bases, read in frame from the first base. The germline V gene encodes CDR1 KGHSH and CDR2 LQKENI. The cohort was made up of approximately 670 healthy bone marrow donors. Cohort members were all nominally healthy when sampled, although unrecorded immune exposures were likely present. The donor was CMV seronegative and belonged to the group of approximately 320 seronegative cohort members. A peripheral blood sample was provided by each donor, and peripheral blood mononuclear cells were used for TCR beta sequencing. Genomic DNA was extracted from the blood cell samples with the Qiagen DNeasy Blood Extraction Kit.

Source material: PBMCs. The sequence was collected from a boy younger than 18 in good health and CMV-seronegative. Recombination connected TRBV18 to TRBJ1-2; TRBD1 is possibly the D segment (5 matching bases). The sequenced DNA: TGTGCCAGCTCACCGGGGGAGGCAGCTAACTATGGCTACACCTTC. It translates to CASSPGEAANYGYTF.